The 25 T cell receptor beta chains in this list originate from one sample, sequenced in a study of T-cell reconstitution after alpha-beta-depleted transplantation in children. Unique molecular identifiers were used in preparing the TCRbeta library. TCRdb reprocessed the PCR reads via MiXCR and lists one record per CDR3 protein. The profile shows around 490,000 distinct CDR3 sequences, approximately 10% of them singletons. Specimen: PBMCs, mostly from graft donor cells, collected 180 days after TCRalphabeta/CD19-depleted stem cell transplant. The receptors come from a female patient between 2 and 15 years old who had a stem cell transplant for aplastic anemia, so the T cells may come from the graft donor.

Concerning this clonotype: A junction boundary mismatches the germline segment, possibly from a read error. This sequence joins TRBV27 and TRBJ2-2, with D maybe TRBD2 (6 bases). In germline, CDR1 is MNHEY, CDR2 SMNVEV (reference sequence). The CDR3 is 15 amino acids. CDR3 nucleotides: TGTGCCAGCAGTCACCCGGGACTCGGCACCGGGGACCTGTTTTTT. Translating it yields CASSHPGLGTGDLFF.

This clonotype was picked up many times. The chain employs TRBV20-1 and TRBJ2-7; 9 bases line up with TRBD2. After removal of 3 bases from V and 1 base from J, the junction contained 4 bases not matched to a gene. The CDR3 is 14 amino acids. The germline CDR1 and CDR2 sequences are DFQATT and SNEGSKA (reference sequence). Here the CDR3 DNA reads TGCAGTGCTAGGTGGCTAGCGGGATCCTACGAGCAGTACTTC. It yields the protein CSARWLAGSYEQYF.

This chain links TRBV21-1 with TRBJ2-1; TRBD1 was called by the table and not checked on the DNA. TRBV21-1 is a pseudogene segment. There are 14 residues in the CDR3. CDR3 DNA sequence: TGTGCCAGCAGCCACTACAGGGTCTACAATGAGCAGTTCTTC. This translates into CASSHYRVYNEQFF.

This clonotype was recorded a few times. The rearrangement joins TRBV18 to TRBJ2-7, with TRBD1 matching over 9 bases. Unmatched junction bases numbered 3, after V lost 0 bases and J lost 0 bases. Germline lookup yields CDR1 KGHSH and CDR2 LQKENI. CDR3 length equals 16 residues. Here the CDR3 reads CASSPPGQGFSYEQYF. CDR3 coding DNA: TGTGCCAGCTCACCACCCGGACAGGGGTTCTCCTACGAGCAGTACTTC.

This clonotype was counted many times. The CDR3 region has the DNA TGTGCCAGCAGCTTAGAGGGGCCTCTCACCGGGGAGCTGTTTTTT. This sequence encodes CASSLEGPLTGELFF. The V call is TRBV7-9, the J call TRBJ2-2; possible D gene TRBD1, 5 bases. V was trimmed by 1 base and J by 4 bases, leaving 10 bases between them. This CDR3 contains 15 residues. Germline CDR1 and CDR2: SEHNR and FQNEAQ (reference sequence).

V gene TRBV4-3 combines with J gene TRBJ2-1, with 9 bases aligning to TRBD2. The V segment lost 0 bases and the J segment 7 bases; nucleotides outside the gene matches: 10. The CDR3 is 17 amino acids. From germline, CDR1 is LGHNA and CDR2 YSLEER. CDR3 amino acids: CASSQDLTTSGTNEQFF. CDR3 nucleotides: TGCGCCAGCAGCCAAGATTTAACGACTAGCGGAACTAATGAGCAGTTCTTC.

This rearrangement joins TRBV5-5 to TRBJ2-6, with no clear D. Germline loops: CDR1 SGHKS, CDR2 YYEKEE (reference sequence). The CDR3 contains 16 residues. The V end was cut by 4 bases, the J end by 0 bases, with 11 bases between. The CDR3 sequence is CASSHGVSSGANVLTF. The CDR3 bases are TGTGCCAGCAGCCACGGCGTCAGCTCTGGGGCCAACGTCCTGACTTTC.

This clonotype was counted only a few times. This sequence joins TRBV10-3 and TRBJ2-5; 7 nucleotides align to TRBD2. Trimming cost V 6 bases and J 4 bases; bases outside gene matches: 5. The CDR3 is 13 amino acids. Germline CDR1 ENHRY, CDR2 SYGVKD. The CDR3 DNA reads TGTGCCATCAGCCCAAGGGAGGGAGAGACCCAGTACTTC. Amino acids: CAISPREGETQYF.

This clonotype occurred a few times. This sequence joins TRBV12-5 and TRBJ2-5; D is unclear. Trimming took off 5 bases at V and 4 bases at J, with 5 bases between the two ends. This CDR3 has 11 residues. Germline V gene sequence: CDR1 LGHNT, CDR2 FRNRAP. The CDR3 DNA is TGTGCTAGTGGTCCGGCAGAGACCCAGTACTTC. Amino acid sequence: CASGPAETQYF.

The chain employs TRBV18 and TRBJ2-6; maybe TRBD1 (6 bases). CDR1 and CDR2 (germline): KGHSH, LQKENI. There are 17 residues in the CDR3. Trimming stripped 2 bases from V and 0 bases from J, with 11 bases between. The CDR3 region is CASSPGGRLSGANVLTF. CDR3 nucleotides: TGTGCCAGCTCACCAGGGGGCAGGCTCTCTGGGGCCAACGTCCTGACTTTC.

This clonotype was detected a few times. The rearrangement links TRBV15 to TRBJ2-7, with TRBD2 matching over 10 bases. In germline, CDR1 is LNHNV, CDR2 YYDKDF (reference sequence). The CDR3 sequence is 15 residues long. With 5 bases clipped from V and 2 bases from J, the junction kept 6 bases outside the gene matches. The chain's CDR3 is CATSLSSGGPYEQYV. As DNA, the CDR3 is TGTGCCACCAGCCTATCTAGCGGGGGACCCTACGAGCAGTACGTC.

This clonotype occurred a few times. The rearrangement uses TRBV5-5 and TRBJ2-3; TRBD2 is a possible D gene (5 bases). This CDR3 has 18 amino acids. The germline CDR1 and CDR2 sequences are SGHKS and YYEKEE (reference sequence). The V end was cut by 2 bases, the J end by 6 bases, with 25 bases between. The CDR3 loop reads CASSLFFVLKPREDTQYF. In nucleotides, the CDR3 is TGTGCCAGCAGCTTATTCTTTGTACTAAAGCCAAGGGAGGATACGCAGTATTTT.

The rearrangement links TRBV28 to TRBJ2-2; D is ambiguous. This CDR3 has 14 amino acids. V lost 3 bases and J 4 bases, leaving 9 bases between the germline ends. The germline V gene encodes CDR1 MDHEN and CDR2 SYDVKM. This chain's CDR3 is CASSFGPSTGELFF. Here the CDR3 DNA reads TGTGCCAGCAGTTTCGGGCCTTCCACCGGGGAGCTGTTTTTT.

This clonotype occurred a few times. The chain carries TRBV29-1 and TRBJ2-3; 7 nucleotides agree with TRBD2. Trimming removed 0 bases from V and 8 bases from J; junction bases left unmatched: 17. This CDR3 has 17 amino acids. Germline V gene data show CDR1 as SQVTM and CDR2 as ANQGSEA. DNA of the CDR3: TGCAGCGTTGAAGAAAGGGACTGGCGGCAGCGGGGCCCTACGCAGTATTTT. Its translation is CSVEERDWRQRGPTQYF.

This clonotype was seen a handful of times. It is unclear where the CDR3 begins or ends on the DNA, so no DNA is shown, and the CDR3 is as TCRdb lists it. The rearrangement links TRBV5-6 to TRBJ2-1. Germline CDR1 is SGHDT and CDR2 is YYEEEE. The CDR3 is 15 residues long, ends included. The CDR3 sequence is CASSFGPGVRHEQFF.

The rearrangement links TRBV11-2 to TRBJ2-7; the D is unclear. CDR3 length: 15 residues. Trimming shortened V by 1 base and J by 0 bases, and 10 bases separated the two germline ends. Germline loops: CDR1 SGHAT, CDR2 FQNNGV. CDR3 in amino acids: CASSLGPSPSYEQYF. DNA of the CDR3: TGTGCCAGCAGCTTAGGCCCTTCACCCTCCTACGAGCAGTACTTC.

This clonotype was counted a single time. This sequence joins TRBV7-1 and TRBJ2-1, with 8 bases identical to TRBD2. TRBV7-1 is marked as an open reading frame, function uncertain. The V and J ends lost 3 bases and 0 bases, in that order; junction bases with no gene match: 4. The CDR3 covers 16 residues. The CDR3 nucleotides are TGTGCCAGCAGCTCCCGGGGGGGACCCTCCTACAATGAGCAGTTCTTC. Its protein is CASSSRGGPSYNEQFF.

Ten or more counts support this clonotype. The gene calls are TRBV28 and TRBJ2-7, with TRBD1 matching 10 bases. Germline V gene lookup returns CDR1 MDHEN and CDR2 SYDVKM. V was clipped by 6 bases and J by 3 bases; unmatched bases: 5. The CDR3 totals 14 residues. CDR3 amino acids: CASRTGQGIYEQYF. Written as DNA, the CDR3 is TGTGCCAGCAGGACGGGACAGGGGATCTACGAGCAGTACTTC.

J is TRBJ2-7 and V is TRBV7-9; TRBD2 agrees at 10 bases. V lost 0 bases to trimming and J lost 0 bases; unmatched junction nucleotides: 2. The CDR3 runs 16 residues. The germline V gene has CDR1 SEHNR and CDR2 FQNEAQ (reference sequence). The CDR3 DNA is TGTGCCAGCAGCTTAGCCGGGACTAGCGCCTCCTACGAGCAGTACTTC. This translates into CASSLAGTSASYEQYF.

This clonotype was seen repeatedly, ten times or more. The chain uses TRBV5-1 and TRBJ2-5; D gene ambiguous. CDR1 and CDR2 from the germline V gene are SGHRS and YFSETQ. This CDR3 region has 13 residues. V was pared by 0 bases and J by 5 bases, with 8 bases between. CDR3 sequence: CASSLGPGETQYF. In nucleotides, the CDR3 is TGCGCCAGCAGCTTGGGACCGGGCGAGACCCAGTACTTC.

CDR3 nucleotides: TGCGCCAGCAGCCATCACACAGGGAGGCTCACAGATACGCAGTATTTT. Its protein product is CASSHHTGRLTDTQYF. The chain carries TRBV4-3 and TRBJ2-3; D may be TRBD1 or TRBD2 (6 bases each). Between the trimmed V and J ends, which lost 3 bases and 2 bases, there was a span of 15 bases. There are 16 residues in the CDR3. The germline V gene encodes CDR1 LGHNA and CDR2 YSLEER.

CDR3 region: CATSDLRTPERQFF. CDR3 nucleotides: TGTGCCACCAGTGATTTAAGGACCCCGGAGAGGCAGTTCTTC. This chain uses TRBV24-1 with TRBJ2-1; D unclear. In germline, CDR1 is KGHDR, CDR2 SFDVKD. The ends were cut back, 1 base at V and 12 bases at J, with 15 bases in the middle. This CDR3 has 14 amino acids.

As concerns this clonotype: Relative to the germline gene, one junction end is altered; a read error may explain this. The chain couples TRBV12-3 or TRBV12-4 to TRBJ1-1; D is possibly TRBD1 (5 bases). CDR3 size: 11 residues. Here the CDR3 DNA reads TGTGCCAGCAGCGGCGGGACTGAAACTTTCTTT. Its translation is CASSGGTETFF.

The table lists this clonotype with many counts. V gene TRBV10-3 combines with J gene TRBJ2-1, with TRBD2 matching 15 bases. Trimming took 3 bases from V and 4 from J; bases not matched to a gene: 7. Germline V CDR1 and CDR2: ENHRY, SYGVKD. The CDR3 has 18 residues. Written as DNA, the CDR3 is TGTGCCATCAGTGATTTTAACGGACTAGCGGGAGGGTACAATGAGCAGTTCTTC. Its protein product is CAISDFNGLAGGYNEQFF.

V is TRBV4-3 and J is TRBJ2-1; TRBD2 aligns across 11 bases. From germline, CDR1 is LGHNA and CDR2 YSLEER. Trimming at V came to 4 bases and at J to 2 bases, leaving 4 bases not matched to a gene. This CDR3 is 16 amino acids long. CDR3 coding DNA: TGCGCCAGCAGCCGGGTACTAGCGGGAGCCTACAATGAGCAGTTCTTC. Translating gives CASSRVLAGAYNEQFF.